This T cell receptor (beta chain) was observed in a study of T cell responses to AZD1222 COVID-19 vaccine. The CDR3 sequence is 17 residues long. From germline, CDR1 is SGHNT and CDR2 YENEEA. V dropped 5 bases and J dropped 0 bases, with 16 bases sitting between them. Study-level findings and limits: After two AZD1222 doses, spike-specific TCR breadth and depth rose versus day 0. The donor cohort was predominantly white British with a female majority, and clonal diversity may have been underestimated.

TCRdb's copy holds only in-frame clones and misses some; the assay was immunoSEQ multiplex PCR. In the table there are approximately 160,000 clones, 85% to 95% of which are singletons. Of note for this clone: Antigen specificity is unknown.

Material: peripheral blood, obtained on day 0 of AZD1222 vaccination. The TCR originated in an adult in good health. This chain links TRBV11-3 with TRBJ2-2; TRBD1 or TRBD2 may be the D gene (6 bases each). The CDR3 DNA reads as TGTGCCAGCAGCCCAGCTGGAGGGACACCGAACACCGGGGAGCTGTTTTTT. Amino acid sequence: CASSPAGGTPNTGELFF.